This is a list of T cell receptor beta chains from one sample in a study of blood T cell repertoires in COVID-19. The method was immunoSEQ multiplex PCR; TCRdb's version includes in-frame clones alone and lacks a portion of them. In the table there are about 87,000 clones, 60% to 80% of which are singletons. Material for sequencing was peripheral blood. The receptors shown here come from a woman aged 50 to 60 with acute or convalescent COVID-19. Each CDR3 is given with its conserved first and last residue. A D gene is named only where the DNA matches it firmly. Clone size is stated in some rows and not others, as once, few, many or a class when expanded.

CASRLDRVGELFF | TGTGCCAGCAGATTAGACAGGGTCGGGGAGCTGTTTTTT | TRBV6-5 | NA | TRBD1 | TRBJ2-2
CASLLGQGGDQPQHF | TGTGCCAGTTTATTGGGGCAGGGCGGAGATCAGCCCCAGCATTTT | TRBV19 | NA | NA | TRBJ1-5
CASSPHQGVGSYNEQFF | TGTGCCAGCAGTCCCCACCAAGGGGTCGGCTCCTACAATGAGCAGTTCTTC | TRBV6-6 | NA | NA | TRBJ2-1
CASSEGVRFGF | TGTGCCAGCAGTGAAGGGGTGCGGTTTGGGTTT | TRBV2 | once | NA | TRBJ1-5
CSASNPSGNTIYF | TGCAGTGCTAGTAATCCTTCTGGAAACACCATATATTTT | TRBV20-1 | once | NA | TRBJ1-3
CASSPRDTNYGYTF | TGTGCCAGTAGCCCCAGGGACACTAACTATGGCTACACCTTC | TRBV19 | few | NA | TRBJ1-2
CASSSDRQGRTYEQYF | TGTGCCAGCTCATCGGATCGACAGGGTCGAACCTACGAGCAGTACTTC | TRBV18 | NA | TRBD1 | TRBJ2-7
CASSPEQGQPQHF | TGTGCCAGCAGCCCAGAACAGGGGCAGCCCCAGCATTTT | TRBV9 | NA | TRBD1 | TRBJ1-5
CASSPPRGRSGGYTF | TGTGCCAGCAGTCCCCCGAGGGGGCGTTCGGGGGGCTACACCTTC | TRBV6-5 | NA | TRBD1 | TRBJ1-2
CATLMGLTLYGYTF | TGTGCCACCTTGATGGGCCTGACGCTTTATGGCTACACCTTC | TRBV28 | NA | NA | TRBJ1-2
CAISDQLQGASPLHF | TGTGCCATCAGTGATCAATTACAGGGTGCCTCACCCCTCCACTTT | TRBV10-3 | NA | NA | TRBJ1-6
CASSLDRGEQYNEQFF | TGTGCCAGCAGCTTGGACAGGGGAGAACAATACAATGAGCAGTTCTTC | TRBV5-6 | NA | TRBD1 | TRBJ2-1
CASSGLAGAFDTQYF | TGCGCCAGCAGCGGACTAGCGGGGGCCTTTGATACGCAGTATTTT | TRBV5-1 | NA | TRBD2 | TRBJ2-3
CASSLAVRLAGGHNEQYF | TGTGCCAGCAGCTTAGCCGTGAGACTAGCGGGGGGGCATAACGAGCAGTACTTC | TRBV7-2 | NA | TRBD2 | TRBJ2-7
CSVVDREKSYEQYF | TGCAGCGTTGTCGACAGGGAAAAAAGCTACGAGCAGTACTTC | TRBV29-1 | NA | TRBD1 | TRBJ2-7
CASSRTGGDSDTQYF | TGTGCCAGTAGCCGGACAGGGGGTGATTCAGATACGCAGTATTTT | TRBV19 | NA | TRBD1 | TRBJ2-3
CATSGGEVSEAFF | TGTGCCACCAGCGGCGGGGAGGTTTCTGAAGCTTTCTTT | TRBV15 | NA | NA | TRBJ1-1
CATSTPNQPQHF | TGTGCCACCTCGACACCGAATCAGCCCCAGCATTTT | TRBV28 | NA | NA | TRBJ1-5
CASSYRQGTYGYTF | TGCGCCAGCAGCTACAGACAGGGGACCTATGGCTACACCTTC | TRBV5-1 | few | TRBD1 | TRBJ1-2
CASSLGGGSSNYGYTF | TGTGCCAGCAGTTTGGGGGGTGGCAGCTCTAACTATGGCTACACCTTC | TRBV27 | NA | NA | TRBJ1-2
CAREAWNEQYF | TGCGCCAGGGAGGCGTGGAACGAGCAGTACTTC | TRBV5-1 | NA | NA | TRBJ2-7
CASSQDWGGRSPLHF | TGTGCCAGCAGCCAAGATTGGGGGGGAAGATCACCCCTCCACTTT | TRBV14 | NA | NA | TRBJ1-6
CASSIPISSGANVLTF | TGTGCCAGTAGTATCCCTATTAGCTCTGGGGCCAACGTCCTGACTTTC | TRBV19 | NA | NA | TRBJ2-6
CASSQVNRGSYNSPLHF | TGTGCCAGCAGCCAGGTCAACAGGGGCTCGTATAATTCACCCCTCCACTTT | TRBV4-2 | NA | TRBD1 | TRBJ1-6
CASARRGGNTDTQYF | TGTGCCAGCGCCCGGCGGGGGGGGAACACAGATACGCAGTATTTT | TRBV5-6 | NA | TRBD2 | TRBJ2-3
CSARDMGYTF | TGCAGTGCTAGGGACATGGGCTACACCTTC | TRBV20-1 | NA | NA | TRBJ1-2
CATSTVTGSNQPQHF | TGTGCCACCAGCACAGTGACAGGGAGCAATCAGCCCCAGCATTTT | TRBV15 | NA | TRBD1 | TRBJ1-5
CASSDPSGGAYNEQFF | TGTGCCAGCAGCGACCCAAGCGGGGGGGCCTACAATGAGCAGTTCTTC | TRBV5-6 | NA | TRBD2 | TRBJ2-1
CATSVGGQETQYF | TGTGCCACCAGTGTGGGGGGGCAAGAGACCCAGTACTTC | TRBV24-1 | NA | TRBD2 | TRBJ2-5
CATSRDREGPGGREQYF | TGTGCCACCAGCAGAGATCGTGAGGGCCCCGGCGGACGGGAGCAGTACTTC | TRBV15 | NA | NA | TRBJ2-7
CASSSGQGSNSPLHF | TGCGCCAGCAGCTCGGGACAGGGGTCTAATTCACCCCTCCACTTT | TRBV5-1 | NA | TRBD1 | TRBJ1-6
CASSLGQGPADTQYF | TGCGCCAGCAGCCTAGGACAGGGGCCAGCAGATACGCAGTATTTT | TRBV5-1 | NA | TRBD1 | TRBJ2-3
CASSFDGRDTQYF | TGTGCCAGCAGTTTTGATGGTAGAGATACGCAGTATTTT | TRBV27 | few | NA | TRBJ2-3
CASSQARRNTEAFF | TGTGCCAGCAGCCAAGCTCGCAGGAACACTGAAGCTTTCTTT | TRBV3-1/TRBV3-2 | NA | NA | TRBJ1-1
CASSLEQSSPQHF | TGTGCCAGCAGCTTAGAACAATCCTCGCCCCAGCATTTT | TRBV7-2 | NA | NA | TRBJ1-5
CASRPLGGIQPQHF | TGTGCCAGCAGGCCACTGGGGGGGATTCAGCCCCAGCATTTT | TRBV28 | NA | NA | TRBJ1-5
CASSVGVAGGSQQYF | TGTGCCAGCAGCGTAGGGGTAGCGGGGGGGTCCCAGCAGTACTTC | TRBV9 | NA | TRBD2 | TRBJ2-7
CASSLSPPSEQYF | TGTGCCAGCAGTTTAAGCCCCCCTTCCGAGCAGTACTTC | TRBV27 | few | NA | TRBJ2-7
CASSNDRNTEAFF | TGTGCCAGCTCTAACGACAGGAACACTGAAGCTTTCTTT | TRBV18 | once | NA | TRBJ1-1
CASSLGLADEQFF | TGTGCCAGCAGTTTGGGACTAGCCGATGAGCAGTTCTTC | TRBV28 | NA | TRBD2 | TRBJ2-1
CASRGGDRLNSPLHF | TGTGCCAGCAGAGGGGGAGACAGGCTGAATTCACCCCTCCACTTT | TRBV28 | NA | NA | TRBJ1-6
CASRGAGSNYGYTF | TGCGCCAGCCGGGGAGCAGGATCGAACTATGGCTACACCTTC | TRBV5-1 | NA | NA | TRBJ1-2
CAISSLGGKGNEQFF | TGTGCCATCAGCTCGTTGGGGGGTAAGGGCAATGAGCAGTTCTTC | TRBV10-3 | NA | NA | TRBJ2-1
CAWSSNYGYTF | TGTGCCTGGAGCTCTAACTATGGCTACACCTTC | TRBV30 | NA | NA | TRBJ1-2
CASSSGGQGGMEAFF | TGCGCCAGCAGCTCGGGGGGACAGGGAGGAATGGAAGCTTTCTTT | TRBV5-1 | NA | TRBD1 | TRBJ1-1
CASSLDSSMNTEAFF | TGCGCCAGCAGCTTGGACAGCAGTATGAACACTGAAGCTTTCTTT | TRBV5-1 | NA | NA | TRBJ1-1
CASSLASGTQETQYF | TGTGCCAGCAGCTTAGCTAGCGGGACACAAGAGACCCAGTACTTC | TRBV7-7 | NA | TRBD2 | TRBJ2-5
CASSTRRDGYTF | TGTGCCAGTAGTACCAGGAGGGACGGCTACACCTTC | TRBV19 | NA | NA | TRBJ1-2
CASSLNGGQGGELFF | TGCGCCAGCAGCCTAAACGGGGGACAGGGCGGGGAGCTGTTTTTT | TRBV5-1 | NA | TRBD1 | TRBJ2-2
CASRSGDSNQPQHF | TGTGCCTCACGGTCGGGGGATAGCAATCAGCCCCAGCATTTT | TRBV10-3 | once | NA | TRBJ1-5
CASSPQSGSWAGRF | TGTGCCAGCAGCCCACAATCGGGGTCATGGGCAGGCCGCTTC | TRBV7-2 | once | NA | TRBJ1-2
CASSYWRDNQPQHF | TGTGCCAGCAGTTACTGGAGGGACAATCAGCCCCAGCATTTT | TRBV6-2/TRBV6-3 | few | NA | TRBJ1-5
CASRDAAANTGELFF | TGTGCCAGCAGAGATGCGGCAGCCAACACCGGGGAGCTGTTTTTT | TRBV28 | NA | NA | TRBJ2-2
CAWNTGGRTPNYGYTF | TGTGCCTGGAATACGGGGGGCAGAACCCCTAACTATGGCTACACCTTC | TRBV30 | NA | NA | TRBJ1-2